The rows below give T cell receptor beta chains drawn from one sample of a study of shared clonotypes between healthy human individuals. Generated by immunoSEQ multiplex PCR, the TCRdb table keeps only in-frame clones and is missing some. This table holds about 2 million clones, just under 95% found once. The specimen sequenced was naive CD8+ T cells sorted from blood. The origin of the receptors is a man younger than 35 in good health. Both conserved end residues are part of each CDR3. D genes are given only for firm matches. Size is stated for part of the rows, as once, few or many counts, or as a class when the clone is expanded.

CDR3 DNA: TGTGCCAGCAGTTTAACGACATATCATGCTAATGAAAAACTGTTTTTT; CDR3 protein: CASSLTTYHANEKLFF; D gene: -; clone size: -; J gene: TRBJ1-4; V gene: TRBV27
CDR3 DNA: TGCGCCAGCAGCCAAGAATCCGGGTGGGGAAACGAGCAGTACTTC; CDR3 protein: CASSQESGWGNEQYF; D gene: -; clone size: -; J gene: TRBJ2-7; V gene: TRBV4-3
CDR3 DNA: TGTGCCTGGAAGAACACCCCGGGGGATAATTCACCCCTCCACTTT; CDR3 protein: CAWKNTPGDNSPLHF; D gene: -; clone size: -; J gene: TRBJ1-6; V gene: TRBV30
CDR3 DNA: TGTGCCAGCAGTTCGGGGTTCAACGAGCAGTACTTC; CDR3 protein: CASSSGFNEQYF; D gene: -; clone size: -; J gene: TRBJ2-7; V gene: TRBV27
CDR3 DNA: TGTGCCAGCAGTTGGGGGACCTACTACGAGCAGTACTTC; CDR3 protein: CASSWGTYYEQYF; D gene: -; clone size: -; J gene: TRBJ2-7; V gene: TRBV27
CDR3 DNA: TGTGCCAGCAGCTTTTCCGGGGGGGCCACAGATACGCAGTATTTT; CDR3 protein: CASSFSGGATDTQYF; D gene: TRBD2; clone size: -; J gene: TRBJ2-3; V gene: TRBV5-4
CDR3 DNA: TGCGCCAGCAGTGAGGCGTTGGGCAGTGAGCAGTTCTTC; CDR3 protein: CASSEALGSEQFF; D gene: -; clone size: -; J gene: TRBJ2-1; V gene: TRBV10-1
CDR3 DNA: TGTGCCAGCAGTTTAGACAGGGGATACAATGAGCAGTTCTTC; CDR3 protein: CASSLDRGYNEQFF; D gene: TRBD1; clone size: -; J gene: TRBJ2-1; V gene: TRBV27
CDR3 DNA: TGTGCCAGCAGCTCCCCCGTTGGGCGGGGGGGCATGGAGACCCAGTACTTC; CDR3 protein: CASSSPVGRGGMETQYF; D gene: TRBD2; clone size: -; J gene: TRBJ2-5; V gene: TRBV5-4
CDR3 DNA: TGTGCCAGCAGTTGGTTGACAGGATCTACCTACGAGCAGTACTTC; CDR3 protein: CASSWLTGSTYEQYF; D gene: -; clone size: -; J gene: TRBJ2-7; V gene: TRBV6-6
CDR3 DNA: TGTGCCAGCGGGTCAGACAAAGGGGGCTCCTATAATTCACCCCTCCACTTT; CDR3 protein: CASGSDKGGSYNSPLHF; D gene: -; clone size: -; J gene: TRBJ1-6; V gene: TRBV2
CDR3 DNA: TGTGCCAGTAGTATCCTCACGACAGGGAACACCGGGGAGCTGTTTTTT; CDR3 protein: CASSILTTGNTGELFF; D gene: -; clone size: -; J gene: TRBJ2-2; V gene: TRBV19
CDR3 DNA: TGTGCCTGGAGTGGGTTACCGGCGGGAGGGCCGTTGGAGCAGTTCTTC; CDR3 protein: CAWSGLPAGGPLEQFF; D gene: TRBD2; clone size: -; J gene: TRBJ2-1; V gene: TRBV30
CDR3 DNA: TGCGCCAGCAGCCAAGAACAGGGGGCTGCTGGCTACACCTTC; CDR3 protein: CASSQEQGAAGYTF; D gene: TRBD1; clone size: -; J gene: TRBJ1-2; V gene: TRBV4-1
CDR3 DNA: TGTGCCTGGAGTAAGGCGGAGTGGGATACGCAGTATTTT; CDR3 protein: CAWSKAEWDTQYF; D gene: -; clone size: -; J gene: TRBJ2-3; V gene: TRBV30
CDR3 DNA: TGTGCCAGCACCCCGACTGGACAGGGGTGGACTGAAGCTTTCTTT; CDR3 protein: CASTPTGQGWTEAFF; D gene: TRBD1; clone size: once; J gene: TRBJ1-1; V gene: TRBV6-1
CDR3 DNA: TGTGCTAGTGGTTTGTTGGGACAGGGTGGGCCTAGCACAGATACGCAGTATTTT; CDR3 protein: CASGLLGQGGPSTDTQYF; D gene: TRBD1; clone size: once; J gene: TRBJ2-3; V gene: TRBV12-5
CDR3 DNA: TGTGCCAGTAGTATAGACAGCGAGTATTCACCCCTCCACTTT; CDR3 protein: CASSIDSEYSPLHF; D gene: -; clone size: -; J gene: TRBJ1-6; V gene: TRBV19
CDR3 DNA: TGTGCCAGCAGTGAGGGAGATCCTGAAGCTTTCTTT; CDR3 protein: CASSEGDPEAFF; D gene: -; clone size: -; J gene: TRBJ1-1; V gene: TRBV2
CDR3 DNA: TGTGCCAGCAGCTTAGAAAGCTTCAGCTCCTACGAGCAGTACTTC; CDR3 protein: CASSLESFSSYEQYF; D gene: -; clone size: -; J gene: TRBJ2-7; V gene: TRBV11-2
CDR3 DNA: TGCGCCAGCAGCCAGGAGGACAGCTTCAATCAGCCCCAGCATTTT; CDR3 protein: CASSQEDSFNQPQHF; D gene: -; clone size: -; J gene: TRBJ1-5; V gene: TRBV4-1
CDR3 DNA: TGTGCCAGCAGCTTGGGAGGGGGCGAGGAAGCTTTCTTT; CDR3 protein: CASSLGGGEEAFF; D gene: TRBD1; clone size: -; J gene: TRBJ1-1; V gene: TRBV5-6
CDR3 DNA: TGTGCCTGGGGGACAGGGGAGGGGACGCAGTATTTT; CDR3 protein: CAWGTGEGTQYF; D gene: TRBD1; clone size: -; J gene: TRBJ2-3; V gene: TRBV30
CDR3 DNA: TGTGCCAGCAGAACGACAGGGGGCAGCAACGAGCAGTACTTC; CDR3 protein: CASRTTGGSNEQYF; D gene: TRBD1; clone size: -; J gene: TRBJ2-7; V gene: TRBV27
CDR3 DNA: TGTGCCAGCAGTCCCAGCGGGACGCCCTACGAGCAGTACTTC; CDR3 protein: CASSPSGTPYEQYF; D gene: TRBD2; clone size: -; J gene: TRBJ2-7; V gene: TRBV6-5
CDR3 DNA: TGTGCCAGCAGTTACTTAACAGGTTTCAATTCACCCCTCCACTTT; CDR3 protein: CASSYLTGFNSPLHF; D gene: -; clone size: -; J gene: TRBJ1-6; V gene: TRBV6-5
CDR3 DNA: TGTGCCAGCAGCGTATCCGATCGCTCCTACGAGCAGTACTTC; CDR3 protein: CASSVSDRSYEQYF; D gene: -; clone size: -; J gene: TRBJ2-7; V gene: TRBV5-5
CDR3 DNA: TGTGCCAGCAGTCTGCCCGGTGGGGGCTGGGGAAACACCATATATTTT; CDR3 protein: CASSLPGGGWGNTIYF; D gene: -; clone size: -; J gene: TRBJ1-3; V gene: TRBV28
CDR3 DNA: TGTGCCAGCAGTTCCCATCCTCGGGGCGGGACGACAGATACGCAGTATTTT; CDR3 protein: CASSSHPRGGTTDTQYF; D gene: -; clone size: -; J gene: TRBJ2-3; V gene: TRBV27
CDR3 DNA: TGCGCCAGCAGCTTGGAATGGGGGACGTCTGGAAACACCATATATTTT; CDR3 protein: CASSLEWGTSGNTIYF; D gene: -; clone size: -; J gene: TRBJ1-3; V gene: TRBV5-1
CDR3 DNA: TGTGCCAGCAGTTACTCGGCGGGGAGCTCCTACGAGCAGTACTTC; CDR3 protein: CASSYSAGSSYEQYF; D gene: -; clone size: -; J gene: TRBJ2-7; V gene: TRBV6-5
CDR3 DNA: TGTGCCAGCAGCCAAGACACGGGGCCCCCCTACGAGCAGTACTTC; CDR3 protein: CASSQDTGPPYEQYF; D gene: -; clone size: -; J gene: TRBJ2-7; V gene: TRBV14
CDR3 DNA: TGTGCCAGCAGCTTAACCATGACAGGGGACTATGGCTACACCTTC; CDR3 protein: CASSLTMTGDYGYTF; D gene: TRBD1; clone size: few; J gene: TRBJ1-2; V gene: TRBV7-9
CDR3 DNA: TGTGCCAGCAGCCAAGATCTTGGACAGGGGATGGGCACTGAAGCTTTCTTT; CDR3 protein: CASSQDLGQGMGTEAFF; D gene: TRBD1; clone size: -; J gene: TRBJ1-1; V gene: TRBV14
CDR3 DNA: TGTGCCAGCAGTTCCGACAGGGGAGGCAATCAGCCCCAGCATTTT; CDR3 protein: CASSSDRGGNQPQHF; D gene: TRBD1; clone size: -; J gene: TRBJ1-5; V gene: TRBV6-5
CDR3 DNA: TGTGCCAGTAGTATTCGGGACTACAGCGTCGAGCAGTACTTC; CDR3 protein: CASSIRDYSVEQYF; D gene: TRBD2; clone size: -; J gene: TRBJ2-7; V gene: TRBV19
CDR3 DNA: TGTGCCAGTAGTATGGCCGGGCCTCCGGGGACCCTCCACTTT; CDR3 protein: CASSMAGPPGTLHF; D gene: -; clone size: -; J gene: TRBJ1-6; V gene: TRBV19
CDR3 DNA: TGTGCCAGCAGTTTCGGGGCGGCCGATGAAGCTTTCTTT; CDR3 protein: CASSFGAADEAFF; D gene: -; clone size: -; J gene: TRBJ1-1; V gene: TRBV28
CDR3 DNA: TGTGCCTGGAGTCTCGGGCCGAATGAAGCTTTCTTT; CDR3 protein: CAWSLGPNEAFF; D gene: -; clone size: -; J gene: TRBJ1-1; V gene: TRBV30
CDR3 DNA: TGTGCCAGCAGCCCTACGGGACAGGCACCTGTAGGGGAGCTGTTTTTT; CDR3 protein: CASSPTGQAPVGELFF; D gene: TRBD1; clone size: -; J gene: TRBJ2-2; V gene: TRBV6-6
CDR3 DNA: TGTGCCAGTAGTACAGGACAGGGGGCTCCACCGAACACCTTC; CDR3 protein: CASSTGQGAPPNTF; D gene: TRBD1; clone size: -; J gene: TRBJ1-2; V gene: TRBV19
CDR3 DNA: TGTGCCAGCAGCTTAGAAGAGCGGGGAATATTCCTAAGCTCCTACGAGCAGTACTTC; CDR3 protein: CASSLEERGIFLSSYEQYF; D gene: TRBD2; clone size: -; J gene: TRBJ2-7; V gene: TRBV7-9
CDR3 DNA: TGTGCCAGCAGCTTAGACCCCGATCAGAAGGGCTACACCTTC; CDR3 protein: CASSLDPDQKGYTF; D gene: -; clone size: -; J gene: TRBJ1-2; V gene: TRBV11-2
CDR3 DNA: TGTGCCAGCAGCGCTACTCTTGGAGAAAAACTGTTTTTT; CDR3 protein: CASSATLGEKLFF; D gene: -; clone size: -; J gene: TRBJ1-4; V gene: TRBV13
CDR3 DNA: TGTGCCAGCAGCTCCCGTGCCGGCTACGAGCAGTACTTC; CDR3 protein: CASSSRAGYEQYF; D gene: -; clone size: -; J gene: TRBJ2-7; V gene: TRBV11-2
CDR3 DNA: TGTGCCAGCAGTGAAGATGTGGTGGCCTACGAGCAGTACTTC; CDR3 protein: CASSEDVVAYEQYF; D gene: -; clone size: -; J gene: TRBJ2-7; V gene: TRBV2
CDR3 DNA: TGTGCCAGCAGTGAAGCGGCGGGACTAGCAGACACAGATACGCAGTATTTT; CDR3 protein: CASSEAAGLADTDTQYF; D gene: TRBD2; clone size: once; J gene: TRBJ2-3; V gene: TRBV6-1
CDR3 DNA: TGTGCCAGCAGCTTAGATAAGGATACGCAGTATTTT; CDR3 protein: CASSLDKDTQYF; D gene: -; clone size: -; J gene: TRBJ2-3; V gene: TRBV11-2
CDR3 DNA: TGCGCCAGCAGCCAAGAGCAGGGGGGGCTAGGGAGTATTGGCTACACCTTC; CDR3 protein: CASSQEQGGLGSIGYTF; D gene: TRBD1; clone size: once; J gene: TRBJ1-2; V gene: TRBV4-3
CDR3 DNA: TGTGCCAGCAGCAGCACTCGGTCCTGGGCCTACGAGCAGTACTTC; CDR3 protein: CASSSTRSWAYEQYF; D gene: -; clone size: -; J gene: TRBJ2-7; V gene: TRBV6-5